Listed below are T cell receptor beta chains from one sample, sequenced in a study of beta chain features in type 1 diabetes. Sequenced by immunoSEQ multiplex PCR; TCRdb stores in-frame clones only, minus some. Of 600,000 to 700,000 clones listed, about an eighth are singletons. Sequenced sample: naive CD4+ T cells from blood. Receptor source: a man between 25 and 39 years old with type 1 diabetes. CDR3s include the opening cysteine and the closing phenylalanine or tryptophan.

V gene: TRBV14; CDR3 protein: CASSLRVDEQYF
V gene: TRBV7-3; CDR3 protein: CASSYGTSKGEFF
V gene: TRBV2; CDR3 protein: CASRRARGSYTEAFF
V gene: TRBV6-6; CDR3 protein: CASSLQGAGETQYF
V gene: TRBV28; CDR3 protein: CASSFGGRSYEQYF
V gene: TRBV11-2; CDR3 protein: CASSLDRGDEQYF
V gene: TRBV4-3; CDR3 protein: CASSQGIGESTDTQYF
V gene: TRBV5-1; CDR3 protein: CASSLGGWGPGDTQYF
V gene: TRBV18; CDR3 protein: CASSPPGNQPQHF
V gene: TRBV14; CDR3 protein: CASSQRSPGLANNEQFF
V gene: TRBV19; CDR3 protein: CASSIAPAGGYNEQFF
V gene: TRBV29-1; CDR3 protein: CSVEWRGRSTDTQYF
V gene: TRBV5-1; CDR3 protein: CASSLATSDTQYF
V gene: TRBV5-1; CDR3 protein: CASSLGTGTDFYEQYF
V gene: TRBV30; CDR3 protein: CAWSVRGTSSYNSPLHF